The rows below give T cell receptor beta chains drawn from one sample of a study of CD8+ T cells in alopecia areata. Generated by immunoSEQ multiplex PCR, the TCRdb table keeps only in-frame clones and is missing some. The sample consists of 95,000 to 150,000 clones, about 59% of them appearing once. This specimen was CD4+ T cells sorted from blood, taken at week 4, from a patient treated with tofacitinib. The receptors come from a human donor with alopecia areata. Both conserved end residues are part of each CDR3. The D gene is left open where the match is weak. Size is omitted from some rows. Given values are once, few, many or a class for expanded clones.

CDR3 length | D gene | J gene | V gene | clone size | CDR3 protein | CDR3 DNA
15 | TRBD1 | TRBJ2-7 | TRBV7-9 | . | CASSSGGDRSYEQYF | TGTGCCAGCAGCTCCGGTGGGGACAGATCCTACGAGCAGTACTTC
14 | . | TRBJ2-7 | TRBV5-5 | few | CASSLVGRAYEQYF | TGTGCCAGCAGCTTGGTAGGCAGGGCATACGAGCAGTACTTC
13 | . | TRBJ2-5 | TRBV5-4 | . | CASSFSEQETQYF | TGTGCCAGCAGCTTTTCGGAGCAAGAGACCCAGTACTTC
16 | TRBD1 | TRBJ2-6 | TRBV19 | . | CASSQQGLSGANVLTF | TGTGCCAGTAGTCAACAGGGGCTCTCCGGGGCCAACGTCCTGACTTTC
15 | TRBD2 | TRBJ2-3 | TRBV2 | . | CASSLLAGGEDTQYF | TGTGCCAGCAGTCTTCTAGCGGGGGGAGAAGATACGCAGTATTTT
11 | . | TRBJ2-5 | TRBV6-5 | once | CASSFTETQYF | TGTGCCAGCAGTTTCACAGAGACCCAGTACTTC
14 | . | TRBJ1-2 | TRBV7-2 | . | CASSLVWSTGGYTF | TGTGCCAGCAGCTTAGTGTGGTCCACGGGGGGCTACACCTTC
15 | TRBD1 | TRBJ2-7 | TRBV7-2 | . | CASSLWQGALYEQYF | TGTGCCAGCAGCTTGTGGCAGGGGGCCCTCTACGAGCAGTACTTC
18 | TRBD2 | TRBJ2-6 | TRBV7-6 | . | CASSLGPSGRARANVLTF | TGTGCCAGCAGCTTAGGTCCCAGCGGGAGGGCAAGGGCCAACGTCCTGACTTTC
14 | TRBD1 | TRBJ2-7 | TRBV30 | . | CAWKIRDSSYEQYF | TGTGCCTGGAAGATCCGGGACAGCTCCTACGAGCAGTACTTC
14 | . | TRBJ2-2 | TRBV29-1 | . | CSVDGGGRTGELFF | TGCAGCGTTGACGGCGGGGGCCGCACCGGGGAGCTGTTTTTT
14 | . | TRBJ2-1 | TRBV2 | . | CASSEGVSSNEQFF | TGTGCCAGCAGTGAGGGGGTTTCGAGTAATGAGCAGTTCTTC
15 | TRBD2 | TRBJ2-5 | TRBV5-4 | few | CASSQGTSGQETQYF | TGTGCCAGCAGCCAAGGGACTAGCGGTCAAGAGACCCAGTACTTC
16 | . | TRBJ2-2 | TRBV4-3 | . | CASSQGVGGNTGELFF | TGCGCCAGCAGCCAAGGGGTAGGGGGAAACACCGGGGAGCTGTTTTTT
15 | TRBD1 | TRBJ2-3 | TRBV27 | few | CASRGQGAHTDTQYF | TGTGCCAGCAGAGGACAGGGGGCTCACACAGATACGCAGTATTTT
15 | . | TRBJ2-2 | TRBV6-5 | . | CASSLTGANTGELFF | TGTGCCAGCAGTTTAACAGGAGCGAACACCGGGGAGCTGTTTTTT
12 | . | TRBJ2-3 | TRBV7-2 | . | CASSWGLNTQYF | TGTGCCAGCAGCTGGGGTTTGAATACGCAGTATTTT
13 | TRBD2 | TRBJ2-5 | TRBV30 | . | CAWTSGPAETQYF | TGTGCCTGGACTAGCGGGCCTGCAGAGACCCAGTACTTC
17 | . | TRBJ2-3 | TRBV28 | . | CASSLWSGDLGTDTQYF | TGTGCCAGCAGTTTATGGAGTGGGGACTTAGGCACAGATACGCAGTATTTT
17 | TRBD2 | TRBJ2-1 | TRBV4-3 | few | CASSQEWVAGAYNEQFF | TGCGCCAGCAGCCAAGAGTGGGTAGCGGGGGCCTACAATGAGCAGTTCTTC
15 | TRBD1 | TRBJ1-5 | TRBV30 | once | CAWSATGNVNQPQHF | TGTGCCTGGAGTGCGACAGGGAATGTCAATCAGCCCCAGCATTTT
14 | . | TRBJ1-1 | TRBV29-1 | few | CSVTPRGLNTEAFF | TGCAGCGTTACCCCTCGGGGGCTTAACACTGAAGCTTTCTTT
12 | . | TRBJ1-2 | TRBV7-9 | few | CASSLSPGISTF | TGTGCCAGCAGCTTATCCCCGGGGATCTCCACCTTC
16 | TRBD2 | TRBJ2-3 | TRBV7-2 | . | CASSSSGGGNTDTQYF | TGTGCCAGCAGCTCAAGCGGCGGGGGAAACACAGATACGCAGTATTTT
12 | . | TRBJ1-4 | TRBV6-6 | few | CASRQGEEKLFF | TGTGCCAGCAGACAGGGTGAAGAAAAACTGTTTTTT
10 | . | TRBJ2-3 | TRBV29-1 | . | CSVYLDTQYF | TGCAGCGTATATCTTGATACGCAGTATTTT
13 | . | TRBJ2-7 | TRBV29-1 | few | CSVEARDSYEQYF | TGCAGCGTTGAAGCGAGGGACTCCTACGAGCAGTACTTC
12 | TRBD1 | TRBJ1-2 | TRBV25-1 | . | CASSRTGSGYTF | TGTGCCAGCAGCAGGACAGGGTCTGGCTACACCTTC
15 | TRBD1 | TRBJ2-2 | TRBV7-2 | . | CASSPTGANTGELFF | TGTGCCAGCAGCCCAACAGGGGCGAACACCGGGGAGCTGTTTTTT
14 | . | TRBJ2-7 | TRBV29-1 | . | CSVAPWGTLYEQYF | TGCAGCGTTGCCCCTTGGGGGACCCTCTACGAGCAGTACTTC
14 | TRBD1 | TRBJ2-7 | TRBV30 | few | CAWSVGTGGIKQYF | TGTGCCTGGAGTGTTGGGACAGGGGGGATCAAGCAGTACTTC
13 | . | TRBJ1-1 | TRBV7-9 | few | CASTTGRNTEAFF | TGTGCCAGCACAACAGGGCGGAACACTGAAGCTTTCTTT
14 | . | TRBJ1-5 | TRBV30 | . | CAWSVDRSFQPQHF | TGTGCCTGGAGTGTCGACAGGAGCTTTCAGCCCCAGCATTTT
16 | TRBD2 | TRBJ2-1 | TRBV18 | few | CASSPRGTSGSYEQFF | TGTGCCAGCTCACCACGCGGGACTAGCGGGAGCTATGAGCAGTTCTTC
13 | TRBD1 | TRBJ2-5 | TRBV5-4 | . | CASSHDRGETQYF | TGTGCCAGCAGCCACGACAGGGGGGAGACCCAGTACTTC
13 | TRBD1 | TRBJ1-2 | TRBV2 | . | CASRGGTNYGYTF | TGTGCCAGCAGAGGGGGCACTAACTATGGCTACACCTTC
16 | . | TRBJ2-1 | TRBV7-2 | . | CASSPGVGSSYNEQFF | TGTGCCAGCAGTCCAGGAGTGGGTAGCTCCTACAATGAGCAGTTCTTC
14 | . | TRBJ1-1 | TRBV2 | . | CASNEGGGSPEAFF | TGTGCCAGCAATGAGGGCGGAGGATCCCCGGAAGCTTTCTTT
14 | . | TRBJ2-7 | TRBV5-4 | . | CASSLVGGGHEQYF | TGTGCCAGCAGCTTGGTTGGAGGGGGCCACGAGCAGTACTTC
12 | . | TRBJ1-4 | TRBV14 | few | CASSQEAEKLFF | TGTGCCAGCAGCCAAGAGGCGGAAAAACTGTTTTTT
14 | TRBD2 | TRBJ2-3 | TRBV7-2 | few | CASSIAGDIDTQYF | TGTGCCAGCAGCATAGCGGGAGATATAGATACGCAGTATTTT
11 | . | TRBJ2-7 | TRBV20-1 | . | CSASLDYEQYF | TGCAGTGCTAGTTTGGACTACGAGCAGTACTTC
13 | . | TRBJ2-5 | TRBV29-1 | few | CSDDDSYGETQYF | TGCAGCGACGATGACTCATATGGAGAGACCCAGTACTTC
13 | TRBD1 | TRBJ1-2 | TRBV2 | . | CASRRTGRDGYTF | TGTGCCAGCAGGAGGACAGGGAGAGATGGCTACACCTTC
15 | TRBD2 | TRBJ2-7 | TRBV18 | few | CASSPETSGAHEQYF | TGTGCCAGCTCACCAGAGACTAGCGGGGCCCACGAGCAGTACTTC
17 | . | TRBJ2-6 | TRBV11-1 | . | CASRGWGESSGANVLTF | TGTGCCAGCAGGGGCTGGGGAGAAAGCTCTGGGGCCAACGTCCTGACTTTC
15 | TRBD1 | TRBJ1-4 | TRBV10-3 | few | CAISESAGGNEKLFF | TGTGCCATCAGTGAGTCAGCAGGGGGAAATGAAAAACTGTTTTTT
13 | . | TRBJ1-4 | TRBV15 | . | CATSRDRREKLFF | TGTGCCACCAGCAGAGATAGGAGGGAAAAACTGTTTTTT
13 | . | TRBJ2-5 | TRBV29-1 | few | CSVRLGSQETQYF | TGCAGCGTTCGATTAGGTTCGCAAGAGACCCAGTACTTC
14 | . | TRBJ2-7 | TRBV25-1 | . | CASSSPGALYEQYF | TGTGCCAGCAGTTCCCCCGGGGCCCTATACGAGCAGTACTTC
14 | . | TRBJ1-1 | TRBV15 | . | CATSRVLGDTEAFF | TGTGCCACCAGCAGAGTATTGGGAGACACTGAAGCTTTCTTT
15 | . | TRBJ2-7 | TRBV9 | . | CASSVAAGVMYEQYF | TGTGCCAGCAGCGTAGCGGCAGGGGTCATGTACGAGCAGTACTTC
13 | TRBD2 | TRBJ2-1 | TRBV29-1 | . | CSADSGGDDEQFF | TGCAGCGCAGATAGCGGGGGGGATGATGAGCAGTTCTTC
17 | TRBD1 | TRBJ1-3 | TRBV5-1 | few | CASSVTGEQLSGNTIYF | TGCGCCAGCAGCGTAACAGGGGAGCAGCTCTCTGGAAACACCATATATTTT
14 | TRBD1 | TRBJ1-5 | TRBV5-1 | . | CASSSGQANQPQHF | TGCGCCAGCAGCTCGGGACAGGCAAATCAGCCCCAGCATTTT
13 | . | TRBJ2-1 | TRBV2 | many | CASSEALYREQFF | TGTGCCAGCAGTGAAGCGCTGTACAGAGAGCAGTTCTTC
15 | . | TRBJ2-3 | TRBV18 | . | CASSPPVQESDTQYF | TGTGCCAGCTCACCTCCCGTCCAGGAATCAGATACGCAGTATTTT
12 | . | TRBJ2-7 | TRBV29-1 | . | CSVEWGSDEQYF | TGCAGCGTTGAGTGGGGTAGCGACGAGCAGTACTTC
13 | . | TRBJ1-1 | TRBV9 | . | CASSVTGGAEAFF | TGTGCCAGCAGCGTGACTGGGGGCGCTGAAGCTTTCTTT